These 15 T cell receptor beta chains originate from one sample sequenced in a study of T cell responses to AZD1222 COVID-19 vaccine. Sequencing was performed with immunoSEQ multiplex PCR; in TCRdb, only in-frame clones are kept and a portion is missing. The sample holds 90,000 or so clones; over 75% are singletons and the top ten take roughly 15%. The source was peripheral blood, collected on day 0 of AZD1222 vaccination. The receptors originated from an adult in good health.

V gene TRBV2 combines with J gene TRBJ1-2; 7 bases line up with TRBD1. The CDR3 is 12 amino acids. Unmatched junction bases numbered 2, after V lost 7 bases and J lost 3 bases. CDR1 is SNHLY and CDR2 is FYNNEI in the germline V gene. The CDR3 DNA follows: TGTGCCAGCACGGACAGGCACTATGGCTACACCTTC. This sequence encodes CASTDRHYGYTF. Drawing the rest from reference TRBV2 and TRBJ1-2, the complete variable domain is EPEVTQTPSHQVTQMGQEVILRCVPISNHLYFYWYRQILGQKVEFLVSFYNNEISEKSEIFDDQFSVERPDGSNFTLKIRSTKLEDSAMYFCASTDRHYGYTFGSGTRLTVV.

The CDR3 DNA is TGTGCCAGCAGCCCCCCCCCTAGGGCGGGCGCCTACGAGCAGTACTTC. This gives the protein CASSPPPRAGAYEQYF. V is TRBV21-1 and J is TRBJ2-7; the table's D call TRBD2 went unverified against the DNA. TRBV21-1 corresponds to a pseudogene. The CDR3 sequence is 16 residues long.

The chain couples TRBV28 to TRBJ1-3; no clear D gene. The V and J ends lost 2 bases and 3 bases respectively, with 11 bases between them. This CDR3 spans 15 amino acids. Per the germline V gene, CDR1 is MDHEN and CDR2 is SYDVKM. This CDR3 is CASSLVGRVGNTIYF. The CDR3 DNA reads TGTGCCAGCAGTTTAGTGGGTCGGGTTGGAAACACCATATATTTT.

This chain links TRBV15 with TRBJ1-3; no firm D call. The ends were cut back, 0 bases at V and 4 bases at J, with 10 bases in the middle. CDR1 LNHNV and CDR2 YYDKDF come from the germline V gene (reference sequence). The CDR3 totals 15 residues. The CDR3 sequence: CATSREGFGGNTIYF. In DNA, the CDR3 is TGTGCCACCAGCAGAGAGGGGTTTGGCGGAAACACCATATATTTT. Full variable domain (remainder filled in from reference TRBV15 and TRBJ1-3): DAMVIQNPRYQVTQFGKPVTLSCSQTLNHNVMYWYQQKSSQAPKLLFHYYDKDFNNEADTPDNFQSRRPNTSFCFLDIRSPGLGDTAMYLCATSREGFGGNTIYFGEGSWLTVV.

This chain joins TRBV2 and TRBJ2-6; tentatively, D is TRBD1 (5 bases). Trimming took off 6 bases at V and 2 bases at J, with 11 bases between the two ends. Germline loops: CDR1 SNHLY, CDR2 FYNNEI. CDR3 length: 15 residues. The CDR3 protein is CASRPGRAGANVLTF. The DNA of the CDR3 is TGTGCCAGCAGGCCGGGCAGGGCTGGGGCCAACGTCCTGACTTTC.

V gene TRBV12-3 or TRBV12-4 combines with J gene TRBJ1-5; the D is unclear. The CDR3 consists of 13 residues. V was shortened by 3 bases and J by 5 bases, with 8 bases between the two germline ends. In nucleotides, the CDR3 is TGTGCCAGCAGTTTCCCGCCAGATCAGCCCCAGCATTTT. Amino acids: CASSFPPDQPQHF.

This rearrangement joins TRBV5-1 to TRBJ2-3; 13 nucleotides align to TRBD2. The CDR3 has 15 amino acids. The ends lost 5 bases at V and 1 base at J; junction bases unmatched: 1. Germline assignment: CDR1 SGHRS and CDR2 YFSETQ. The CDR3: CASRGLAGGTDTQYF. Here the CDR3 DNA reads TGCGCCAGCAGAGGACTAGCGGGAGGCACAGATACGCAGTATTTT.

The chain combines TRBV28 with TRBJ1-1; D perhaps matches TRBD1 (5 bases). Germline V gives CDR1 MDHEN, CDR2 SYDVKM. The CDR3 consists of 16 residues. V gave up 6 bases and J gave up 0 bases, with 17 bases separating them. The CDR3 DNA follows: TGTGCCAGCAGGCTCGCGGGGCTGGCCGTGAACACTGAAGCTTTCTTT. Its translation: CASRLAGLAVNTEAFF.

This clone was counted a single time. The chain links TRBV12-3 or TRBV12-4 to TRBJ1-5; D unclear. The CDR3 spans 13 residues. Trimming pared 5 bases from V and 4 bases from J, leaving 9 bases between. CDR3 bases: TGTGCCAGCAGTCTAGGCACAAATCAGCCCCAGCATTTT. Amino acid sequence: CASSLGTNQPQHF.

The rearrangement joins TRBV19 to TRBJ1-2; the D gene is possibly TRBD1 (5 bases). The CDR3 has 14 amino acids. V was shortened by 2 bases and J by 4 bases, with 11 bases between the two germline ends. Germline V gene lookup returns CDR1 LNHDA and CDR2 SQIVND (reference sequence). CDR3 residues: CASSISGQFYGYTF. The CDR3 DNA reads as TGTGCCAGTAGTATATCAGGGCAGTTCTATGGCTACACCTTC.

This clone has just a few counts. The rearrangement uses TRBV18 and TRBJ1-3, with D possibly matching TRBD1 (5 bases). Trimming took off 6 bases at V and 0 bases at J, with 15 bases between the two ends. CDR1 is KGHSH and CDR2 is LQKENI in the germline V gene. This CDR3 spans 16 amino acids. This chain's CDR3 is CASSPGGLHSGNTIYF. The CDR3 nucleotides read TGTGCCAGCTCCCCGGGGGGTCTGCACTCTGGAAACACCATATATTTT. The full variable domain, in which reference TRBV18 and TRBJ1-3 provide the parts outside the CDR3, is NAGVMQNPRHLVRRRGQEARLRCSPMKGHSHVYWYRQLPEEGLKFMVYLQKENIIDESGMPKERFSAEFPKEGPSILRIQQVVRGDSAAYFCASSPGGLHSGNTIYFGEGSWLTVV.

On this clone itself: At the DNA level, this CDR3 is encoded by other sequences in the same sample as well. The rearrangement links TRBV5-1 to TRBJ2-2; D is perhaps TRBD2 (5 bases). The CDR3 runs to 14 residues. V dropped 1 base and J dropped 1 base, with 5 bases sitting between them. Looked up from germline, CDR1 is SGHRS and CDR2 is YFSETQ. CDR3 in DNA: TGCGCCAGCAGCTTGCGGGGGAACACCGGGGAGCTGTTTTTT. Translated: CASSLRGNTGELFF.

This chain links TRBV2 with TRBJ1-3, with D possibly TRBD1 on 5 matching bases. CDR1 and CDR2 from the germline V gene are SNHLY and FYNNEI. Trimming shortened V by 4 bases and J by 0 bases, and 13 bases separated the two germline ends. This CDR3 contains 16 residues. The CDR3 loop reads CASSARGRISGNTIYF. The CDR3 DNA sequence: TGTGCCAGCAGTGCCCGGGGACGGATCTCTGGAAACACCATATATTTT.

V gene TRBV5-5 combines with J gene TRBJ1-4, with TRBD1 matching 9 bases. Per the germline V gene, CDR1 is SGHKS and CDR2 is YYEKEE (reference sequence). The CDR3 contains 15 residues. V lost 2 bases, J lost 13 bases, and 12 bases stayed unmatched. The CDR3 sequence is CASSFEGTGPPILFF. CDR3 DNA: TGTGCCAGCAGCTTTGAGGGGACAGGGCCCCCGATACTGTTTTTT.

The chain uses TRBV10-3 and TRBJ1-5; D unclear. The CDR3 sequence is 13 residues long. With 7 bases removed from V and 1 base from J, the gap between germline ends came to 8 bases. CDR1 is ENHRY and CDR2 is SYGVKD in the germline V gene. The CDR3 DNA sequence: TGTGCCATCAACCCCACCAGCAATCAGCCCCAGCATTTT. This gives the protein CAINPTSNQPQHF.